One sample yielded the 3 T cell receptor beta chains listed below, sequenced in a study of blood T cell repertoires in COVID-19. Clones were read by immunoSEQ multiplex PCR, and TCRdb kept only the in-frame ones, dropping some. This sample has fewer than 700,000 clones, with 85% to 90% found just once. The sequenced material came from peripheral blood. All receptors derive from a woman between 50 and 59 years old with COVID-19, enrolled during active disease.

This chain uses TRBV5-1 with TRBJ1-1; no clear D. Trimming took 0 bases from V and 1 from J, leaving 10 bases between them. Germline CDR1 and CDR2: SGHRS and YFSETQ. CDR3 length equals 15 residues. The CDR3, as DNA: TGCGCCAGCAGCTTGGAGGCGGATCCGAACACTGAAGCTTTCTTT. It translates to CASSLEADPNTEAFF.

The J gene is TRBJ1-5, the V gene TRBV30; TRBD1 is a possible D gene (5 bases). CDR1 and CDR2 from the germline V gene are GTSNPN and SVGIG (reference sequence). Trimming left V 4 bases short and J 9 bases short, with 16 bases between. The length of the CDR3 is 13 residues. The CDR3 DNA is TGTGCCTGGACCCAGGACCGGGGGGGGCCCCAGCATTTT. Translated: CAWTQDRGGPQHF. Filled out from reference TRBV30 and TRBJ1-5, the complete variable domain reads SQTIHQWPATLVQPVGSPLSLECTVEGTSNPNLYWYRQAAGRGLQLLFYSVGIGQISSEVPQNLSASRPQDRQFILSSKKLLLSDSGFYLCAWTQDRGGPQHFGDGTRLSIL.

V gene TRBV29-1 combines with J gene TRBJ2-7; tentatively, D is TRBD1 (5 bases). Germline lookup yields CDR1 SQVTM and CDR2 ANQGSEA. This CDR3 comprises 13 residues. V was cut by 7 bases and J by 5 bases, with 18 bases left in between. CDR3 residues: CSALSNGADEQYF. In DNA form, the CDR3 reads TGCAGCGCTCTCTCCAATGGGGCGGACGAGCAGTACTTC.